The 9 T cell receptor beta chains below were found in one sample sequenced in a study of blood T cell repertoires in COVID-19. The assay was immunoSEQ multiplex PCR, and TCRdb's table has in-frame clones only and misses some. This sample yields under 200,000 clones, of which roughly 80% are seen a single time; 11% belongs to the top ten. Sequenced: PBMCs or T cells enriched from blood (not recorded which). These receptors originate from a man in his fifties or sixties who had recovered from COVID-19.

This chain uses TRBV28 with TRBJ2-7; 10 bases are shared with TRBD1. This CDR3 has 15 residues. Germline V gene data show CDR1 as MDHEN and CDR2 as SYDVKM. V lost 6 bases to trimming and J lost 7 bases; unmatched junction nucleotides: 12. The CDR3 is CASRIDRGPGWEQYF. In DNA, the CDR3 is TGTGCCAGCAGGATCGACAGGGGGCCGGGCTGGGAGCAGTACTTC.

In its sample, this clone was seen once. CDR3 sequence (DNA): TGTGCCAGCAGTGAACGCCAGGGCATAGGGTCACCCCTCCACTTT. Its protein product is CASSERQGIGSPLHF. V gene TRBV2 combines with J gene TRBJ1-6, with a tentative D call TRBD1 (5 bases). The CDR3 extends over 15 amino acids. Trimming left V 2 bases short and J 10 bases short, with 15 bases between. Germline V gene lookup returns CDR1 SNHLY and CDR2 FYNNEI.

This sequence joins TRBV18 and TRBJ1-4; weak D call: TRBD1 (6 bases). Trimming cost V 8 bases and J 3 bases, with 13 bases left between them. This CDR3 is built from 14 residues. Germline V gene lookup returns CDR1 KGHSH and CDR2 LQKENI. CDR3 sequence (DNA): TGTGCCAGCGCGACAGGTTTGGCTAATGAAAAACTGTTTTTT. Translation: CASATGLANEKLFF.

The V and J genes are TRBV7-9 and TRBJ2-3, with 10 bases aligning to TRBD2. CDR1 and CDR2 from the germline V gene are SEHNR and FQNEAQ (reference sequence). The ends lost 4 bases at V and 5 bases at J; junction bases unmatched: 3. This CDR3 spans 14 amino acids. In DNA, the CDR3 is TGTGCCAGCAGCTCAGCGGGAGGGCGAGATACGCAGTATTTT. It is translated as CASSSAGGRDTQYF.

This clone was recorded once. The chain links TRBV19 to TRBJ1-2; the match to TRBD1 covers 8 bases. In germline, CDR1 is LNHDA, CDR2 SQIVND (reference sequence). CDR3 length: 15 residues. Trimming took 2 bases from V and 4 from J; bases not matched to a gene: 6. CDR3 protein: CASSIQGAHGYGYTF. CDR3 nucleotide sequence: TGTGCCAGTAGTATACAGGGGGCGCATGGCTATGGCTACACCTTC.

V usage is TRBV7-3 and J usage is TRBJ1-1; tentative D call: TRBD1 (6 bases). With 5 bases removed from V and 3 bases from J, the gap between germline ends came to 16 bases. This CDR3 has 15 amino acids. Germline CDR1 reads SGHTA; CDR2 reads FQGTGA. Here the CDR3 reads CASSPNRVYDTEAFF. In DNA form, the CDR3 reads TGTGCCAGCAGCCCTAACAGGGTCTACGACACTGAAGCTTTCTTT.

This clone occurred a few times. V gene TRBV28 combines with J gene TRBJ2-7; 7 nucleotides line up with TRBD1. CDR1 and CDR2 (germline): MDHEN, SYDVKM. Trimming removed 7 bases from V and 4 bases from J; junction bases left unmatched: 7. This CDR3 contains 13 residues. DNA of the CDR3: TGTGCCAGCACGACAGGGAACCCTTACGAGCAGTACTTC. Its protein is CASTTGNPYEQYF.

The rearrangement uses TRBV5-1 and TRBJ2-5, with TRBD1 matching 10 bases. The CDR3 covers 15 residues. Germline V CDR1 and CDR2: SGHRS, YFSETQ. The trim removed 4 bases at V and 2 bases at J, leaving 5 bases unmatched. As DNA, the CDR3 is TGCGCCAGCAGCCGACAGGGGGCGCCTCAAGAGACCCAGTACTTC. It specifies CASSRQGAPQETQYF.

This clone was detected only a few times. This chain connects TRBV9 to TRBJ2-1, with a tentative D call TRBD2 (5 bases). This CDR3 is built from 16 residues. V lost 3 bases and J 5 bases, leaving 18 bases between the germline ends. Germline V gives CDR1 SGDLS, CDR2 YYNGEE. CDR3 sequence reads: CASSGGADGINNEQFF. The CDR3 bases are TGTGCCAGCAGCGGGGGAGCGGACGGAATAAACAATGAGCAGTTCTTC.